The 7 T cell receptor beta chains below come from one sample, sequenced in a study of blood T cell repertoires in COVID-19. Sequenced by immunoSEQ multiplex PCR; TCRdb stores in-frame clones only, minus some. Among about 190,000 clones listed, around 80% were seen once. Sample: peripheral blood. These TCRs come from a man over 45 who had recovered from COVID-19.

This chain links TRBV3-1 (or the pseudogene TRBV3-2) with TRBJ1-6; 7 nucleotides agree with TRBD1. V shed 4 bases and J 10 bases; nucleotides not matched to a gene: 7. CDR1 and CDR2 from the germline V gene are LGHDT and YNNKEL (reference sequence). This CDR3 has 14 amino acids. The CDR3: CASSPRQGGSPLHF. DNA of the CDR3: TGTGCCAGCAGCCCCAGACAGGGTGGGTCACCCCTCCACTTT.

The V and J genes are TRBV20-1 and TRBJ2-1, with a tentative D call TRBD1 (6 bases). V was cut by 3 bases and J by 10 bases, with 10 bases left in between. Germline CDR1 DFQATT, CDR2 SNEGSKA (reference sequence). This CDR3 is 11 amino acids long. The CDR3 DNA reads TGCAGTGCTAGCGACGGGACAGAGCAGTTCTTC. Protein sequence: CSASDGTEQFF.

The chain has TRBV7-7 and TRBJ2-1, with 9 bases that match TRBD2. The J segment lost 6 bases and the V segment lost 5 bases, leaving 14 bases of the junction unmatched. Germline assignment: CDR1 SSHAT and CDR2 FNYEAQ (reference sequence). CDR3 length: 17 amino acids. The CDR3 sequence: CASSPGGGTSTRNEQFF. DNA of the CDR3: TGTGCCAGCAGCCCCGGGGGGGGGACTAGCACCCGCAATGAGCAGTTCTTC.

Remarks on this clone: Other DNA sequences within the sample encode an identical CDR3. The chain combines TRBV4-2 with TRBJ2-3, with 14 bases identical to TRBD2. The CDR3 has 16 amino acids. V gave up 2 bases and J gave up 3 bases; unmatched junction bases: 1. The germline V gene has CDR1 LGHNA and CDR2 YNFKEQ. CDR3 in amino acids: CASSQRLAGGTDTQYF. The CDR3 DNA sequence: TGTGCCAGCAGCCAAAGACTAGCGGGAGGGACAGATACGCAGTATTTT.

This clone showed up just a few times. V usage is TRBV6-1 and J usage is TRBJ2-1; D ambiguous. Trimming took off 3 bases at V and 6 bases at J, with 6 bases between the two ends. The CDR3 is 12 amino acids. Germline CDR1 reads MNHNS; CDR2 reads SASEGT. The CDR3 DNA follows: TGTGCCAGCAGTGATTTAGCCAATGAGCAGTTCTTC. Encoded protein: CASSDLANEQFF.

The genes are TRBV18 and TRBJ1-5; a weak D match, TRBD1 (6 bases). This CDR3 is built from 14 residues. Trimming stripped 6 bases from V and 1 base from J, with 10 bases between. Germline loops: CDR1 KGHSH, CDR2 LQKENI. DNA of the CDR3: TGTGCCAGCTCCAAGGGGGACAGCAATCAGCCCCAGCATTTT. Encoded protein: CASSKGDSNQPQHF. Based on the CDR3 plus reference TRBV18 and TRBJ1-5, the full variable domain is NAGVMQNPRHLVRRRGQEARLRCSPMKGHSHVYWYRQLPEEGLKFMVYLQKENIIDESGMPKERFSAEFPKEGPSILRIQQVVRGDSAAYFCASSKGDSNQPQHFGDGTRLSIL.

This clone is a singleton in its sample. J is TRBJ2-3 and V is TRBV6-5, with TRBD2 matching 11 bases. The V segment lost 6 bases and the J segment 11 bases; nucleotides outside the gene matches: 4. The CDR3 totals 12 residues. Germline V lookup: CDR1 MNHEY, CDR2 SVGAGI. The chain's CDR3 is CASRRLAGRQYF. The DNA for the CDR3 is TGTGCCAGCAGAAGACTAGCGGGAAGGCAGTATTTT.